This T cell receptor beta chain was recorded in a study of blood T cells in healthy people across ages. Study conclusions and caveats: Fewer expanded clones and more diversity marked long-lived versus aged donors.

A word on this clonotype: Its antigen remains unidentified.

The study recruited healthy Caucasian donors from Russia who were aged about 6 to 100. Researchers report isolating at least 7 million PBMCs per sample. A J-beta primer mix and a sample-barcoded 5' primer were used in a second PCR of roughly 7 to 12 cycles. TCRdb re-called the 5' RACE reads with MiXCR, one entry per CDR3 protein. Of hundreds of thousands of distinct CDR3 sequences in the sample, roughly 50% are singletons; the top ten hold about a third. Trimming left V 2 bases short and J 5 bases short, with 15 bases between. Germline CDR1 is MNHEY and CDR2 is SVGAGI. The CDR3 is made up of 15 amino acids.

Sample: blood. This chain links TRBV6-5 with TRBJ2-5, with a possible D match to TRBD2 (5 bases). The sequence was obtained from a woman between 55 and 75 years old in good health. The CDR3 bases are TGTGCCAGCAGTTACGCGGACCGGGGATCGGAGACCCAGTACTTC. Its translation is CASSYADRGSETQYF.